This TCR beta chain was sequenced in a study of cytomegalovirus exposure and HLA in healthy donors. The CDR3 has 14 amino acids. Germline loops: CDR1 MNHNS, CDR2 SASEGT. The junction had 3 bases not matched to a gene; V was cut back by 6 bases and J by 1 base. PCR involved 60 Vbeta and 13 Jbeta primers. TCRdb's table, derived via immunoSEQ multiplex PCR, lists solely in-frame clones and lacks some. The sample has more than 100,000 clones; approximately 80% are singletons. Donors consisted of healthy bone marrow donors. The V and J genes are TRBV6-1 and TRBJ1-5; 7 bases match TRBD1. The receptor was derived from a woman aged 55-70 years in good health and CMV-seronegative. Sequenced input: PBMCs. In DNA, the CDR3 is TGTGCCAGCAGGACAGGGACGAGCAATCAGCCCCAGCATTTT. Residues: CASRTGTSNQPQHF.